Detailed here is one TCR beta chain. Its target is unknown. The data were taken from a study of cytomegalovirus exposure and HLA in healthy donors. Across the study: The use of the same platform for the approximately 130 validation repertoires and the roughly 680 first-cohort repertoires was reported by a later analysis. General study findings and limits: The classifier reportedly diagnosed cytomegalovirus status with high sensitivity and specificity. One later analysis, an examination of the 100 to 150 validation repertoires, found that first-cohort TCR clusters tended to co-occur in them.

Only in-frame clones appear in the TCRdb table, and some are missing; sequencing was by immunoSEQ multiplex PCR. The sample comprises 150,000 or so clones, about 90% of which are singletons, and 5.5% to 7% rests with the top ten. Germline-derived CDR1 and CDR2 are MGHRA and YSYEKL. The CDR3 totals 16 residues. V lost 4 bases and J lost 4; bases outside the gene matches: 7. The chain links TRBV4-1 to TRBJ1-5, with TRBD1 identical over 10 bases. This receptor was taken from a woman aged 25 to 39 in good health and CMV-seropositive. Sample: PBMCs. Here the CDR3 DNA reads TGCGCCAGCAGCCGGACGGACAGGGGGGGGAATCAGCCCCAGCATTTT. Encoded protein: CASSRTDRGGNQPQHF.